These T cell receptor beta chains were read from a single sample in a study of CD8 T cells in ankylosing spondylitis. Via MiXCR, TCRdb re-called the 5' RACE reads, giving one row per CDR3 protein. The sample shows a few hundred thousand distinct CDR3 sequences, roughly 18% of them seen only once. Sequenced: blood, either unsorted or a sorted T cell fraction (not recorded which). The receptors stem from a male donor with ankylosing spondylitis. Both conserved end residues are part of each CDR3. A D gene is named only where the DNA matches it firmly. A clone size is listed for some rows: how often the clone was seen (once, few, many), or a class if it is expanded.

>many|TRBJ2-1|TRBV29-1|NA
TGCAGCGTTGGTCCCGATCGCGGTGAGCAGTTCTTC
CSVGPDRGEQFF
>NA|TRBJ2-5|TRBV10-3|TRBD1
TGTGCCATCAGTGTGGACAGGGACCAAGAGACCCAGTACTTC
CAISVDRDQETQYF
>NA|TRBJ2-3|TRBV12-3/TRBV12-4|NA
TGTGCCAGCAGTTTTATGGCGGTACTAGATACGCAGTATTTT
CASSFMAVLDTQYF
>few|TRBJ1-1|TRBV4-2|TRBD1
TGTGCCAGCAGCCTGCACAGGGGTGAACTAGCTTTCTTT
CASSLHRGELAFF
>many|TRBJ2-7|TRBV12-3/TRBV12-4|NA
TGTGCCAGCAGTCAAAGGGGTCGACTGGGCGAGCAGTACTTC
CASSQRGRLGEQYF
>few|TRBJ2-7|TRBV2|TRBD2
TGTGCCAGCACCCGGGACTACTCCTACGAGCAGTACTTC
CASTRDYSYEQYF
>few|TRBJ2-1|TRBV30|TRBD2
TGTGCCTGGACTAGCGGGGAAGGGAATGAGCAGTTCTTC
CAWTSGEGNEQFF
>NA|TRBJ1-5|TRBV30|TRBD1
TGTGCCTGGAGCCGAACAGGGGATCAGCCCCAGCATTTT
CAWSRTGDQPQHF
>NA|TRBJ1-1|TRBV29-1|NA
TGCAGCGTTGTCGGGCCCCTCAGGGGTAACACTGAAGCTTTCTTT
CSVVGPLRGNTEAFF
>few|TRBJ1-1|TRBV12-3/TRBV12-4|NA
TGTGCCAGCAGGTGGACAGCTATGAACACTGAAGCTTTCTTT
CASRWTAMNTEAFF
>NA|TRBJ2-3|TRBV11-2|NA
TGTGCCAGCAGCAGAGGGACCTCCACAGATACGCAGTATTTT
CASSRGTSTDTQYF
>few|TRBJ1-1|TRBV18|NA
TGTGCCAGCTCACTTCGGGACGGTGAAGCTTTCTTT
CASSLRDGEAFF
>NA|TRBJ2-1|TRBV5-1|NA
TGCGCCAGCAGCTCCAATTGGGGGAGCTCCTACAATGAGCAGTTCTTC
CASSSNWGSSYNEQFF
>NA|TRBJ2-7|TRBV20-1|TRBD2
TGCAGTGCTAGAGATCAGGCTAGCGGGAGTAGGGAGCAGTACTTC
CSARDQASGSREQYF
>NA|TRBJ2-7|TRBV12-3/TRBV12-4|TRBD2
TGTGCCAGCAGTTCAGGGACTAGCGGGATCTACGAGCAGTACTTC
CASSSGTSGIYEQYF
>NA|TRBJ1-5|TRBV15|NA
TGTGCCACCAGCAGAGATTGGGACTCAGGGATGCCCCAGCATTTT
CATSRDWDSGMPQHF
>many|TRBJ2-7|TRBV5-1|NA
TGCGCCAGCAGCTTTTGGCAGACCCTGGGGGAGCAGTACTTC
CASSFWQTLGEQYF
>NA|TRBJ2-1|TRBV20-1|NA
TGCAGTTCCCCCTCCGGCGGGAAATACAATGAGCAGTTCTTC
CSSPSGGKYNEQFF
>NA|TRBJ2-5|TRBV20-1|NA
TGCAGTGCTAGCCGCCCTTCGGGTGAGACCCAGTACTTC
CSASRPSGETQYF
>NA|TRBJ2-3|TRBV6-5|NA
TGTGCCAGCAGGACCGACTTAGATACGCAGTATTTT
CASRTDLDTQYF
>few|TRBJ1-1|TRBV5-1|NA
TGCGCCAGCAGCTTCCGAATACAGGGAAACACTGAAGCTTTCTTT
CASSFRIQGNTEAFF
>few|TRBJ2-2|TRBV9|TRBD2
TGTGCCAGCAGCGTCGGACTAGCGGGAGGGGACACCGGGGAGCTGTTTTTT
CASSVGLAGGDTGELFF
>NA|TRBJ1-3|TRBV5-5|TRBD1
TGTGCCAGCAGCCTCACTAGGGGACAGCTCTCTGGAAACACCATATATTTT
CASSLTRGQLSGNTIYF
>NA|TRBJ2-1|TRBV6-2/TRBV6-3|TRBD2
TGTGCCAGCAGCTCACAGACTAGCGGGGCCTACAATGAGCAGTTCTTC
CASSSQTSGAYNEQFF
>NA|TRBJ2-1|TRBV5-1|NA
TGCGCCAGCAGCATCCTGGGGGACTCCTACAATGAGCAGTTCTTC
CASSILGDSYNEQFF
>many|TRBJ2-3|TRBV10-3|NA
TGTGCCATCAGTGAGTCAGGGGACGGCACAGATACGCAGTATTTT
CAISESGDGTDTQYF
>few|TRBJ2-5|TRBV7-9|TRBD2
TGTGCCAGCAGCTTAGGGCTAGCGGTCCTATTCGGGGAGACCCAGTACTTC
CASSLGLAVLFGETQYF
>NA|TRBJ2-3|TRBV7-2|TRBD2
TGTGCCAGCAGCGCAGCGCAGACTAGCGGGAGCGATACGCAGTATTTT
CASSAAQTSGSDTQYF
>NA|TRBJ1-1|TRBV7-8|NA
TGTGCCAGCAGCTTAGCCGCAGGGAGGAACACTGAAGCTTTCTTT
CASSLAAGRNTEAFF
>few|TRBJ1-1|TRBV10-3|NA
TGTGCCATCAGTGAGTCTCGGCCATCTATGAACACTGAAGCTTTCTTT
CAISESRPSMNTEAFF
>NA|TRBJ1-1|TRBV7-9|TRBD1
TGTGCCAGCAGCTTAGCTGGGGTGGGACAGCAGAAAGCTTTCTTT
CASSLAGVGQQKAFF
>NA|TRBJ2-7|TRBV28|NA
TGTGCCAGCAGGGAACAGGGTCTCGAGCAGTACTTC
CASREQGLEQYF
>NA|TRBJ2-7|TRBV20-1|NA
TGCAGTGCGATCACCGGGGGTAGCTCCTACGAGCAGTACTTC
CSAITGGSSYEQYF
>NA|TRBJ2-7|TRBV27|NA
TGTGCCAGCAAAAGTTCGCTAGCGACCCCCTACGAGCAGTACTTC
CASKSSLATPYEQYF
>few|TRBJ2-7|TRBV7-2|NA
TGTGCCAGCAGCCATTCTACCGACGTCGTTTACGAGCAGTACTTC
CASSHSTDVVYEQYF
>NA|TRBJ1-2|TRBV20-1|NA
TGCAGTGCTATTAGAGGGAGACTCTATGGCTACACCTTC
CSAIRGRLYGYTF
>few|TRBJ2-1|TRBV12-3/TRBV12-4|TRBD2
TGTGCCAGCAGTTTCCCACCTTCTAGCGGGAGAGGGAATGAGCAGTTCTTC
CASSFPPSSGRGNEQFF
>few|TRBJ2-1|TRBV11-2|NA
TGTGCCAGCAGCTCACCAGGGGAACCGTACAATGAGCAGTTCTTC
CASSSPGEPYNEQFF
>NA|TRBJ2-5|TRBV7-6|NA
TGTGCCAGCAGCTTAGGCAGGGCTAAGCGAGGGGAGACCCAGTACTTC
CASSLGRAKRGETQYF
>NA|TRBJ2-1|TRBV20-1|NA
TGCAGTGCTAGTCAGGGGAGCGCTCTTCGGTCCTACAATGAGCAGTTCTTC
CSASQGSALRSYNEQFF
>NA|TRBJ1-1|TRBV19|NA
TGTGCCAGTAGTACCCCAGGACAGACCACTGAAGCTTTCTTT
CASSTPGQTTEAFF
>once|TRBJ2-7|TRBV4-3|TRBD2
TGCGCCAGCAGCCAAGGCCCCCAGACTAGCGGCACCCCCTACGAGCAGTACTTC
CASSQGPQTSGTPYEQYF
>NA|TRBJ1-4|TRBV7-2|NA
TGTGCCAGCAGCTTCAGGGCGCCTAATGAAAAACTGTTTTTT
CASSFRAPNEKLFF
>few|TRBJ1-1|TRBV5-1|TRBD1
TGCGCCAGCAGCCCTAGGACAGGAGACGCGAACACTGAAGCTTTCTTT
CASSPRTGDANTEAFF
>NA|TRBJ2-1|TRBV15|NA
TGTGCCACCAGGAAGGGCGGGACGGACTACAATGAGCAGTTCTTC
CATRKGGTDYNEQFF
>few|TRBJ2-2|TRBV20-1|TRBD2
TGCAGCGCTAGCGGGGCTTTGAACACCGGGGAGCTGTTTTTT
CSASGALNTGELFF
>few|TRBJ2-1|TRBV28|NA
TGTGCCAGCAGCCCCCCGGGGGCTGTCAATGAGCAGTTCTTC
CASSPPGAVNEQFF
>NA|TRBJ1-2|TRBV29-1|NA
TGCAGCGTTTGGGGGCTCGGCTTCGGTGGCTACACCTTC
CSVWGLGFGGYTF
>NA|TRBJ1-1|TRBV18|TRBD1
TGTGCCAGCTCACCGGGACAGCAGAACACTGAAGCTTTCTTT
CASSPGQQNTEAFF
>NA|TRBJ2-7|TRBV28|NA
TGTGCCAGCAGTCGCGCTGATCCGGGACTCCTTTACGAGCAGTACTTC
CASSRADPGLLYEQYF
>few|TRBJ2-6|TRBV7-2|NA
TGTGCCAGCAGCTTAAGAAAATCCGGGGCCAACGTCCTGACTTTC
CASSLRKSGANVLTF
>NA|TRBJ2-2|TRBV7-6|TRBD2
TGTGCCAGCAGCTTACACCTAGCGGGGGGCCGAGGCACCGGGGAGCTGTTTTTT
CASSLHLAGGRGTGELFF
>few|TRBJ1-2|TRBV11-2|NA
TGTGCCAGCAGCTTAAACGTACACAACAGTCGCGACTACACCTTC
CASSLNVHNSRDYTF
>few|TRBJ2-2|TRBV7-9|NA
TGTGCCAGCAGCCCTCCATGGCGGGAGAACACCGGGGAGCTGTTTTTT
CASSPPWRENTGELFF
>few|TRBJ2-4|TRBV6-5|TRBD2
TGTGCCAGCAGTTTATTAGCGGGGGGTGGCAAAAACATTCAGTACTTC
CASSLLAGGGKNIQYF